A selection of T cell receptor beta chains follows, all from one sample in a study of regulatory T cells in long-lasting Graves disease. One entry per CDR3 protein, called by TCRdb with MiXCR from the multiplex PCR reads. This sample has hundreds of thousands of distinct CDR3 sequences, with about 16% found just once. These data were likewise used in another study, on T cells in Graves' hyperthyroidism and ophthalmopathy.

Material: peripheral blood mononuclear cells (PBMCs), obtained at new diagnosis, from a patient treated with antithyroid drugs. These receptors were taken from a woman between 25 and 40 years old with Graves disease. Each CDR3 is given with its conserved first and last residue. Each record gives: V gene, clone size, J gene, D gene, CDR3 DNA, CDR3 protein. The D gene is left open where the match is weak. Clone size is not always given. Where it is, it says once, few, many or a class for expanded clones.

TRBV30	-	TRBJ1-1	TRBD1	TGTGCCTGGAGTAGGGACAGCAAACACACTGAAGCTTTCTTT	CAWSRDSKHTEAFF
TRBV7-9	-	TRBJ1-3	-	TGTGCCAGCGGAGCACGGGGACTCACTGGAAACACCATATATTTT	CASGARGLTGNTIYF
TRBV7-2	many	TRBJ1-5	-	TGTGCCAGCAGCTTTCTAGGGGTTAATCAGCCCCAGCATTTT	CASSFLGVNQPQHF
TRBV6-5	many	TRBJ1-1	TRBD1	TGTGCCAGCAGTTACTCGGGGACAGCCGCTTTCTTT	CASSYSGTAAFF
TRBV20-1	-	TRBJ1-3	-	TGCAGTGCTAGGGTCCCCGGAGGAAACACCATATATTTT	CSARVPGGNTIYF
TRBV19	-	TRBJ1-2	-	TGTGCCAGTAGTCAGGTGGCTCTTAACTATGGCTACACCTTC	CASSQVALNYGYTF
TRBV20-1	many	TRBJ1-1	-	TGCAGTGCTAGAGATATGAAGGGTATGAACACTGAAGCTTTCTTT	CSARDMKGMNTEAFF
TRBV7-9	few	TRBJ1-2	-	TGTGCCAGCAGCTTCAAGTTGCGCCAGTGGACTATAGATGGCTACACCTTC	CASSFKLRQWTIDGYTF
TRBV7-9	-	TRBJ2-2	-	TGTGCCAGCAGGCGAACAGGGTTGTCCGGGGAGCTGTTTTTT	CASRRTGLSGELFF
TRBV24-1	many	TRBJ2-1	TRBD1	TGTGCCACCAGTGATCCGCAGGGGGTACGCAATGAGCAGTTCTTC	CATSDPQGVRNEQFF
TRBV6-4	many	TRBJ1-5	-	TGTGCCAGCAGTGTGAACGTCCGTGCAGGGAGTAATCAGCCCCAGCATTTT	CASSVNVRAGSNQPQHF
TRBV14	few	TRBJ2-6	TRBD1	TGTGCCAGCAGCCAAGAAAGATGGGGACAGGGGATGGCTGGGGCCAACGTCCTGACTTTC	CASSQERWGQGMAGANVLTF
TRBV11-2	-	TRBJ2-5	-	TGTGCCAGCAGCTTGGAGTTGGCGGAGACCCAGTACTTC	CASSLELAETQYF
TRBV6-1	few	TRBJ1-2	-	TGTGCCAGCCGGGGGGGGGAGTCTTACTATGGCTACACCTTC	CASRGGESYYGYTF
TRBV30	few	TRBJ1-2	-	TGTGCCTGGAGTGTTCGGGGGGCCTTAAGAGGCTATGGCTACACCTTC	CAWSVRGALRGYGYTF
TRBV18	many	TRBJ1-4	-	TGTGCCAGCTCACCAGGGATTGATGAAAAACTGTTTTTT	CASSPGIDEKLFF
TRBV29-1	-	TRBJ1-3	TRBD1	TGCAGCGTTCGTTGGACAGGTGGCAACACCATATATTTT	CSVRWTGGNTIYF
TRBV6-1	-	TRBJ1-5	TRBD1	TGTGCCAGCAGTGAAAGCTTACGGACAGGGGGTTTCAATCAGCCCCAGCATTTT	CASSESLRTGGFNQPQHF
TRBV24-1	few	TRBJ2-1	TRBD2	TGTGCCACCAGTCCAAGCGGGAAATACTACAATGAGCAGTTCTTC	CATSPSGKYYNEQFF
TRBV6-5	many	TRBJ1-1	-	TGTGCCAGCAGTTACAGGTCAGGGGTGAGCACTGAAGCTTTCTTT	CASSYRSGVSTEAFF
TRBV2	-	TRBJ2-3	-	TGTGCCAGCACGCCTGACACGGGGGCGGTGTCTGCGCAGTATTTT	CASTPDTGAVSAQYF
TRBV28	many	TRBJ1-1	-	TGTGCCAGCAGGATTTACACTGAAGCTTTCTTT	CASRIYTEAFF
TRBV20-1	many	TRBJ1-5	TRBD1	TGCAGTGCCCGGAGTCCCGGACAGGGGAGGCATTTT	CSARSPGQGRHF
TRBV3-1	few	TRBJ2-7	-	TGTGCCAGCGAAGGGGGGTCCTACGAGCAGTACTTC	CASEGGSYEQYF
TRBV2	many	TRBJ1-4	TRBD1	TGTGCCAGCTACCGGACAGGGGGCAATGAAAAACTGTTTTTT	CASYRTGGNEKLFF
TRBV7-9	-	TRBJ2-2	-	TGTGCCAGCAACCAACTGAGACCTACTAACACCGGGGAGCTGTTTTTT	CASNQLRPTNTGELFF
TRBV5-5	-	TRBJ2-7	-	TGTGCCAGCAGCTTGGTTCCGGAGCCCTACGAGCAGTACTTC	CASSLVPEPYEQYF
TRBV10-2	few	TRBJ1-2	-	TGCGCCAGCAGTGAGTCGGGGCCAGAGGGGGACTATGGCTACACCTTC	CASSESGPEGDYGYTF
TRBV27	many	TRBJ1-4	-	TGTGCCAGCAGTCCCGGACCGCTACCAACTAATGAAAAACTGTTTTTT	CASSPGPLPTNEKLFF
TRBV7-2	many	TRBJ2-3	-	TGTGCCAGCAGCCTCAAAAGCACAGATACGCAGTATTTT	CASSLKSTDTQYF
TRBV20-1	few	TRBJ1-3	-	TGCAGTGCTACCCCTGGGGGTCCACTACCACTTTTT	CSATPGGPLPLF
TRBV2	many	TRBJ1-6	TRBD1	TGTGCCAGCATTCCGGGACAGGGAGTTTCACCCCTCCACTTT	CASIPGQGVSPLHF
TRBV7-9	-	TRBJ1-2	-	TGTGCCAGCAGCTTAGGGGTCGCGGCGGGGACTAACTATGGCTACACCTTC	CASSLGVAAGTNYGYTF
TRBV5-1	many	TRBJ1-6	-	TGTGCCAGCAACTCACCCCTCCACTTT	CASNSPLHF
TRBV27	few	TRBJ2-7	-	TGTGCCAGCAAACAGGGACCCGGTATCACCTACGAGCAGTACTTC	CASKQGPGITYEQYF
TRBV20-1	-	TRBJ1-5	TRBD1	TGCAGTGCCGCGACAGGGGTGGGACGACAGCCCCAGCATTTT	CSAATGVGRQPQHF
TRBV29-1	few	TRBJ1-2	-	TGCAGCGCGGGGGATAACTATGGCTACACCTTC	CSAGDNYGYTF
TRBV6-5	few	TRBJ1-6	-	TGTGCCAGCAGTTACGATTCCCCGACAGGCAATAATTCACCCCTCCACTTT	CASSYDSPTGNNSPLHF
TRBV11-2	many	TRBJ2-1	-	TGTGCCAGCAGCCTCATAAGCGGTAAGCAGTTCTTC	CASSLISGKQFF
TRBV6-1	many	TRBJ1-5	-	TGTGCCAGCAGTGAAGCGCTTGGGGGGTTTCAGCCCCAGCATTTT	CASSEALGGFQPQHF
TRBV6-2/TRBV6-3	many	TRBJ1-5	-	TGTGCCAGCAGTCGCGACTATTATAGCAATCAGCCCCAGCATTTT	CASSRDYYSNQPQHF
TRBV7-9	-	TRBJ1-5	-	TGTGCCAGCAGAACCACCCTCACCCCAGGAGGGGCTAGTCAGCCCCAGCATTTT	CASRTTLTPGGASQPQHF
TRBV6-1	few	TRBJ1-1	-	TGTGCCAGCAGTCTCTGGAATCGAGCTTTCTTT	CASSLWNRAFF
TRBV6-1	many	TRBJ2-5	-	TGTGCCAGCAGTGAAATGACGGGGACTCAAGAGACCCAGTACTTC	CASSEMTGTQETQYF
TRBV30	-	TRBJ2-1	-	TGTGCCTGGAAGGTCTACAATGAGCAGTTCTTC	CAWKVYNEQFF
TRBV20-1	few	TRBJ2-7	TRBD2	TGCAGTGCTCCAAACCCGGGACTAGGGGCCTACGAGCAGTACTTC	CSAPNPGLGAYEQYF
TRBV29-1	few	TRBJ1-1	-	TGCAGCACCTGGACGGTTAACACTGAAGCTTTCTTT	CSTWTVNTEAFF
TRBV3-1	-	TRBJ2-1	-	TGTGCCAGCAGCCAGTGGACGTTCGGTGAGCAGTTCTTC	CASSQWTFGEQFF
TRBV5-6	many	TRBJ2-3	TRBD1	TGTGCCAGCAGCCCGACAGGGTTAGGTACAGATACGCAGTATTTT	CASSPTGLGTDTQYF
TRBV5-1	-	TRBJ1-3	-	TGCGCCAGCGCCGACAGCTCTGGAAACACCATATATTTT	CASADSSGNTIYF
TRBV19	many	TRBJ2-1	TRBD2	TGTGCCAGTAGCCCTGGACTAGCGAGGTACAATGAGCAGTTCTTC	CASSPGLARYNEQFF
TRBV18	-	TRBJ2-7	-	TGTGCCAGCTCACCACGACAGACGTCTATCGCCTACGAGCAGTACTTC	CASSPRQTSIAYEQYF
TRBV5-1	-	TRBJ2-1	TRBD2	TGCGCCAGCAGCCTAGGACTAGCGGGAGGGAAGTACAATGAGCAGTTCTTC	CASSLGLAGGKYNEQFF
TRBV7-2	many	TRBJ1-1	-	TGTGCCAGCAGCTTGGGGTTGGGTGAAGCTTTCTTT	CASSLGLGEAFF
TRBV13	once	TRBJ2-7	-	TGTGCCAGCAGCTTAGCCCTCGGGACGGGCAGCTCCTACGAGCAGTACTTC	CASSLALGTGSSYEQYF
TRBV3-1	-	TRBJ2-7	-	TGTGCCAGCTGTATGTGGACCGCCTCCGGCGAGCAGTACTTC	CASCMWTASGEQYF
TRBV24-1	many	TRBJ2-7	-	TGTGCCACCAGTGAAAGGACGCCTCCCTACGAGCAGTACTTC	CATSERTPPYEQYF
TRBV11-3	-	TRBJ2-7	TRBD2	TGTGCCAGCAGCCGAGTATCGACTAGCGGGGGGTACGAGCAGTACTTC	CASSRVSTSGGYEQYF
TRBV9	-	TRBJ1-6	-	TGTGCCAGCAGCGTAGACCCAGGGTTTAATTCACCCCTCCACTTT	CASSVDPGFNSPLHF
TRBV12-3/TRBV12-4	many	TRBJ2-7	-	TGTGCCAGCAGTCATACAGCCGAGCAGTACTTC	CASSHTAEQYF